The T cell receptor (beta chain) under discussion was sequenced for a study of shared clonotypes between healthy human individuals. Study background: In total, the donors were a couple of women and a few men aged 18 to 49. Overall study results and limits: Naive subsets usually exceeded memory subsets in estimated richness. Represented diversity, genetic and exposure-history alike, was limited by few donors.

A split of CD4+ cells into CD45RA+ naive and CD45RA-negative memory subsets was performed. To note about this clone: Its matching antigen is unknown.

V lost 5 bases and J 2 bases, leaving 16 bases between the germline ends. Germline V gene data show CDR1 as SGHTA and CDR2 as FQGNSA. The CDR3 spans 15 residues. TCRdb's copy holds only in-frame clones and misses some; the assay was immunoSEQ multiplex PCR. This sample has 2 million to 2.5 million clones; over 90% occur once, and the top ten carry 0.39%. The sequencing sample was made of naive CD4+ T cells from PBMCs. Subset: CD45RA+ positively selected. The chain is built from TRBV7-2 and TRBJ2-7; D is possibly TRBD2 (6 bases). The sequence was obtained from a man younger than 35 in good health. Some clones in this sample may be carry-over from other donors' samples. The CDR3 sequence: CASSLGGAGPYEQYF. As DNA, the CDR3 is TGTGCCAGCAGCCTCGGTGGTGCGGGGCCCTACGAGCAGTACTTC.